This T cell receptor (beta chain) was sequenced in a study of vaccination and CD4 T cells after COVID-19. Overall study context: Post-vaccination samples were procured at a median of roughly 76 days following dose two (range 14 to 241). Study results and caveats: In convalescent patients, a median around 87% of reactive clones appeared only post-vaccination. Early post-infection timepoints were missing, and relatively few convalescent patients were studied.

Trimming left V 5 bases short and J 0 bases short, with 19 bases between. The CDR3 loop spans 16 amino acids. Germline lookup yields CDR1 DFQATT and CDR2 SNEGSKA (reference sequence). Sample time point: late sampling 161 to 241 days after vaccination in a few convalescent patients. The positive PCR dates, which preceded the US Alpha, Beta and Delta variants, fell between March and December 2020. TCRdb fed the PCR reads into MiXCR, producing one record per CDR3 protein. This repertoire shows about 40,000 distinct CDR3 sequences, around 33% found once; its top ten account for 5.8%. Comment on this clonotype: Its antigen is undetermined.

This TCR was sampled from a human donor who had recovered from COVID-19. The sequenced sample was CD4+ T cells from blood, obtained about 7 months after SARS-CoV-2 vaccination. The chain recombines TRBV20-1 with TRBJ2-5; possibly TRBD1 for D (8 bases). The CDR3 coding sequence is TGCAGTGCTCAAGGACAGGGAGGGTTGTACCAAGAGACCCAGTACTTC. Residues: CSAQGQGGLYQETQYF.